These 24 T cell receptor beta chains originate from one sample sequenced in a study of monozygotic twins with inflammatory bowel disease. TCRdb derives one entry per CDR3 protein from the 5' RACE reads, leaving out DNA. The table for this sample gives fewer than 110,000 distinct CDR3 sequences. The sample consisted of blood. These receptors were obtained from a human donor with ulcerative colitis or Crohn's disease, or a healthy co-twin of an affected twin (not recorded which).

The chain recombines TRBV3-1 with TRBJ1-1. Germline V gene lookup returns CDR1 LGHDT and CDR2 YNNKEL (reference sequence). This CDR3 has 13 amino acids. CDR3 in amino acids: CASSPEDSSSAFF.

This chain joins TRBV25-1 and TRBJ2-2. The CDR3 loop spans 13 amino acids. The germline gives CDR1 MGHDK, CDR2 SYGVNS. CDR3 in amino acids: CASSELITGELFF.

The chain links TRBV7-2 to TRBJ2-5; TCRdb reports TRBD1, a call that lacks DNA to check it against. Germline V gene data show CDR1 as SGHTA and CDR2 as FQGNSA. The CDR3 is made up of 13 amino acids. CDR3: CASRGGQGETQYF.

The CDR3 sequence is CASSLIPGREISGANVLTF. The genes are TRBV5-4 and TRBJ2-6; TCRdb calls TRBD1, which cannot be checked without DNA. This CDR3 has 19 residues. Germline CDR1 SGHNT, CDR2 YYREEE (reference sequence).

J is TRBJ2-5 and V is TRBV7-2; TCRdb gives TRBD2 as the D gene, but with no DNA this cannot be confirmed. In germline, CDR1 is SGHTA, CDR2 FQGNSA. The CDR3 has 13 residues. The CDR3 loop reads CASSFGAMETQYF. The entire variable domain, with the rest obtained from reference TRBV7-2 and TRBJ2-5, is as follows: GAGVSQSPSNKVTEKGKDVELRCDPISGHTALYWYRQSLGQGLEFLIYFQGNSAPDKSGLPSDRFSAERTGGSVSTLTIQRTQQEDSAVYLCASSFGAMETQYFGPGTRLLVL.

V usage is TRBV4-2 and J usage is TRBJ2-3. CDR3 length equals 13 residues. The V gene's germline CDR1 is LGHNA and CDR2 YNFKEQ. CDR3 protein: CASSQDLTDTQYF.

The chain has TRBV5-1 and TRBJ2-1; there is no DNA to check the TCRdb D call of TRBD2. Looked up from germline, CDR1 is SGHRS and CDR2 is YFSETQ. The CDR3 is 14 residues long. CDR3 sequence: CASSPGLAGNEQFF.

The gene calls are TRBV20-1 and TRBJ2-3; TCRdb's D call, TRBD2, is unchecked because there is no DNA. Germline V CDR1 and CDR2: DFQATT, SNEGSKA (reference sequence). The CDR3 covers 15 residues. CDR3 in amino acids: CSARDPAGVPDTQYF.

The CDR3 loop reads CASSSTGGGYNEKLFF. This chain connects TRBV5-1 to TRBJ1-4; TCRdb's D call of TRBD1 is untestable without DNA. Germline V gene lookup returns CDR1 SGHRS and CDR2 YFSETQ. This CDR3 is built from 16 residues. Full variable domain (rest looked up from reference TRBV5-1 and TRBJ1-4): KAGVTQTPRYLIKTRGQQVTLSCSPISGHRSVSWYQQTPGQGLQFLFEYFSETQRNKGNFPGRFSGRQFSNSRSEMNVSTLELGDSALYLCASSSTGGGYNEKLFFGSGTQLSVL.

The V gene is TRBV6-1, the J gene TRBJ1-2; TCRdb's D gene call, TRBD1, goes unchecked for lack of DNA. The CDR3 extends over 15 amino acids. CDR1 and CDR2 (germline): MNHNS, SASEGT. CDR3 region: CASSVSPGRRTGYTF.

The chain employs TRBV6-7 and TRBJ2-2; without DNA, the TCRdb call of TRBD1 cannot be checked. TRBV6-7 is recorded as an ORF, its role being uncertain. The CDR3 is 15 amino acids. CDR3 protein: CASSDGTANTGELFF.

This sequence joins TRBV6-5 and TRBJ1-3. Germline V gene data show CDR1 as MNHEY and CDR2 as SVGAGI. CDR3 length equals 13 residues. CDR3: CASSYRGSGTIYF.

The chain's CDR3 is CSARDSSGRETQYF. This sequence joins TRBV20-1 and TRBJ2-5; the D gene TCRdb calls, TRBD2, cannot be checked with no DNA. This CDR3 is built from 14 residues. Germline CDR1 is DFQATT and CDR2 is SNEGSKA (reference sequence).

This chain joins TRBV5-6 and TRBJ1-2; no DNA is available, so the TRBD1 call from TCRdb remains unchecked. The CDR3 runs 14 residues. Germline V lookup: CDR1 SGHDT, CDR2 YYEEEE. The CDR3 reads CASISGTGNYGYTF.

The V gene is TRBV29-1, the J gene TRBJ2-3; TCRdb's D call of TRBD2 is untestable without DNA. In germline, CDR1 is SQVTM, CDR2 ANQGSEA. The CDR3 is 16 residues long. The CDR3 reads CSVEDAQREGTDTQYF.

The CDR3 sequence: CSAYSGSSYEQYF. The chain couples TRBV20-1 to TRBJ2-7; TCRdb outputs TRBD2, but without DNA this stays unchecked. CDR3 length: 13 amino acids. CDR1 is DFQATT and CDR2 is SNEGSKA in the germline V gene (reference sequence).

The chain couples TRBV27 to TRBJ1-6; TCRdb designates TRBD1, a call that cannot be tested without DNA. The CDR3 contains 15 residues. The germline V gene has CDR1 MNHEY and CDR2 SMNVEV (reference sequence). The CDR3 region is CASRLGQVEGSPLHF.

The chain recombines TRBV5-6 with TRBJ2-1; without DNA, the TCRdb call of TRBD1 cannot be checked. Germline-derived CDR1 and CDR2 are SGHDT and YYEEEE. The CDR3 has 17 amino acids. CDR3: CASSLEIRDRLGNEQFF.

The chain employs TRBV5-1 and TRBJ2-7; checking the TCRdb D call of TRBD1 is not possible without DNA. CDR3 length equals 15 residues. CDR1 and CDR2 (germline): SGHRS, YFSETQ. The CDR3 region is CASKTNTGTAYEQYF.

The chain is built from TRBV5-1 and TRBJ2-3. Germline V lookup: CDR1 SGHRS, CDR2 YFSETQ. The CDR3 is 17 residues long. The CDR3: CASSLGGWGLDADTQYF.

The genes are TRBV7-2 and TRBJ2-1; TCRdb designates TRBD2, a call that cannot be tested without DNA. The CDR3 has 16 amino acids. From germline, CDR1 is SGHTA and CDR2 FQGNSA. The CDR3 reads CASSSRGLEFYNEQFF. Together with reference TRBV7-2 and TRBJ2-1, the CDR3 gives the full variable domain: GAGVSQSPSNKVTEKGKDVELRCDPISGHTALYWYRQSLGQGLEFLIYFQGNSAPDKSGLPSDRFSAERTGGSVSTLTIQRTQQEDSAVYLCASSSRGLEFYNEQFFGPGTRLTVL.

The V gene is TRBV5-1, the J gene TRBJ2-5; lacking DNA, the TRBD1 call made by TCRdb goes unchecked. The CDR3 is made up of 13 amino acids. Germline CDR1 and CDR2: SGHRS and YFSETQ. This CDR3 is CASSGGLKETQYF.

The J gene is TRBJ1-1, the V gene TRBV5-4; there is no DNA to check the TCRdb D call of TRBD1. This CDR3 region has 16 residues. CDR1 is SGHNT, CDR2 YYREEE, per germline (reference sequence). CDR3: CASSTALPGQGTEAFF. Based on the CDR3 plus reference TRBV5-4 and TRBJ1-1, the full variable domain is ETGVTQSPTHLIKTRGQQVTLRCSSQSGHNTVSWYQQALGQGPQFIFQYYREEENGRGNFPPRFSGLQFPNYSSELNVNALELDDSALYLCASSTALPGQGTEAFFGQGTRLTVV.

The rearrangement uses TRBV5-1 and TRBJ2-1; TCRdb reports TRBD2, a call that lacks DNA to check it against. Germline V gene sequence: CDR1 SGHRS, CDR2 YFSETQ. The CDR3 spans 16 residues. CDR3 sequence reads: CASSWFGRESYNEQFF. The full variable domain, with the rest looked up from reference TRBV5-1 and TRBJ2-1, is KAGVTQTPRYLIKTRGQQVTLSCSPISGHRSVSWYQQTPGQGLQFLFEYFSETQRNKGNFPGRFSGRQFSNSRSEMNVSTLELGDSALYLCASSWFGRESYNEQFFGPGTRLTVL.